These T cell receptor beta chains were read from a single sample in a study of CD8 T cells in Susac syndrome. Via MiXCR, TCRdb re-called the immunoSEQ multiplex PCR reads, giving one row per CDR3 protein. The table has about 210,000 distinct CDR3 sequences, 85% to 95% seen once. Source material: CD4+ T cells from PBMCs. The receptors shown here come from a human donor with multiple sclerosis. Each CDR3 is given with its conserved first and last residue. The D gene is left open where the match is weak. Size is stated for part of the rows, as once, few or many counts, or as a class when the clone is expanded.

cdr3_nt cdr3_aa d_call cdr3_length j_call clone_size v_call
TGTGCCAGCAGCCGCCGGACAGGGGACTTCACAGATACGCAGTATTTT CASSRRTGDFTDTQYF TRBD1 16 TRBJ2-3 . TRBV6-1
TGTGCCAGCAGTGTCACAGGGCAAGACGGCTACACCTTC CASSVTGQDGYTF . 13 TRBJ1-2 . TRBV2
TGCAGTGCTAGTACGCGGCTGAACAATCAGCCCCAGCATTTT CSASTRLNNQPQHF . 14 TRBJ1-5 . TRBV20-1
TGCAGTGCTAAAAACCCTAGCGGGGGGGCCAATGAGCAGTTCTTC CSAKNPSGGANEQFF TRBD2 15 TRBJ2-1 . TRBV20-1
TGCAGCGTTGCTCTGACAGGGGAAGGCCAGCCCCAGCATTTT CSVALTGEGQPQHF TRBD1 14 TRBJ1-5 . TRBV29-1
TGTGCCAGCAGCCAAGACCCAGGGCCCCTCCACTTT CASSQDPGPLHF . 12 TRBJ1-6 . TRBV3-1
TGTGCCAGCAGTTCAGGGGTGATCGCAGATACGCAGTATTTT CASSSGVIADTQYF . 14 TRBJ2-3 . TRBV12-3/TRBV12-4
TGCAGCGTTGATCTAGTACAGGGGGCGCAGAATGAGCAGTTCTTC CSVDLVQGAQNEQFF TRBD1 15 TRBJ2-1 once TRBV29-1
TGTGCCACCTCAGGCCCGCAGGGGACAGATACGCAGTATTTT CATSGPQGTDTQYF . 14 TRBJ2-3 . TRBV15
TGTGCCTGGAGTGTAGGGTGGGGGATCTCCTACGAGCAGTACTTC CAWSVGWGISYEQYF . 15 TRBJ2-7 . TRBV30
TGCAGTGCTAGACTCCGGGGACACCTTCAAGAGACCCAGTACTTC CSARLRGHLQETQYF . 15 TRBJ2-5 . TRBV20-1
TGCAGTGCTAGAGTGGAGGACTGGACTGAAGCTTTCTTT CSARVEDWTEAFF . 13 TRBJ1-1 . TRBV20-1
TGCAGCGTTCGTACGGGGGTAGGAAACATTCAGTACTTC CSVRTGVGNIQYF . 13 TRBJ2-4 . TRBV29-1
TGTGCTAGCAGCGTAACCGGGACCTCGGAGACCCAGTACTTC CASSVTGTSETQYF . 14 TRBJ2-5 once TRBV7-7
TGTGCCAGCAGTGCGGGGGGGGCTAAGTTCTTC CASSAGGAKFF TRBD2 11 TRBJ2-1 once TRBV2
TGTGCCAGCAGTGAAGTTGAGTCGAAGGGCTACACCTTC CASSEVESKGYTF . 13 TRBJ1-2 . TRBV25-1
TGTGCCTTGGGACAGGCGAGCTCTGGGGCCAACGTCCTGACTTTC CALGQASSGANVLTF TRBD1 15 TRBJ2-6 . TRBV30
TGTGCCAGCAGCCACCCGACAGAAGGGGAGCAGTACTTC CASSHPTEGEQYF . 13 TRBJ2-7 . TRBV6-2/TRBV6-3
TGTGCCACCAGCGGACGCCCTGATTCACCCCTCCACTTT CATSGRPDSPLHF . 13 TRBJ1-6 . TRBV15
TGTGCCAGCAGTTACATTGCAGGGGACAATGAGCAGTTCTTC CASSYIAGDNEQFF . 14 TRBJ2-1 . TRBV6-6
TGCAGCGTGGGGGGCGCCGCTGGGGCCAACGTCCTGACTTTC CSVGGAAGANVLTF . 14 TRBJ2-6 . TRBV29-1
TGTGCCAGCAGACAGGGACAGGGTCCCTACAATGAGCAGTTCTTC CASRQGQGPYNEQFF TRBD1 15 TRBJ2-1 . TRBV27
TGTGCCAGCAGCTCACCACAGGGGGCGGACTATGGCTACACCTTC CASSSPQGADYGYTF TRBD1 15 TRBJ1-2 . TRBV5-4
TGTGCCAGCAGTGGAAGGGCCCAAAGAAACATTCAGTACTTC CASSGRAQRNIQYF . 14 TRBJ2-4 once TRBV27
TGCGCCAGCAACCCCCGGCGGGGGGCTTTGTGGGAGACCCAGTACTTC CASNPRRGALWETQYF TRBD2 16 TRBJ2-5 . TRBV5-1
TGCAGCGTGGGGACGGGGTACTATAATTCACCCCTCCACTTT CSVGTGYYNSPLHF . 14 TRBJ1-6 . TRBV29-1
TGTGCCAGCAGTCCAACTAATGAAAAACTGTTTTTT CASSPTNEKLFF . 12 TRBJ1-4 once TRBV2
TGTGCCAGCAGTGAGGCCTTCGTGGGGGCAGAGAATTCACCCCTCCACTTT CASSEAFVGAENSPLHF . 17 TRBJ1-6 . TRBV6-1
TGCGCCAGCAGCTTCGAGCCCAGCACAGATACGCAGTATTTT CASSFEPSTDTQYF . 14 TRBJ2-3 . TRBV5-1
TGTGCCAGCAGCGCGGGACAGGGAGGTTCACCCCTCCACTTT CASSAGQGGSPLHF TRBD1 14 TRBJ1-6 . TRBV9
TGTGCCTGGAGTGTACAACAGGGGTTGATAAATGAGCAGTTCTTC CAWSVQQGLINEQFF TRBD1 15 TRBJ2-1 . TRBV30
TGTGCCAGCAGCCTGGCGGGGGGCCGCTACAATGAGCAGTTCTTC CASSLAGGRYNEQFF TRBD2 15 TRBJ2-1 . TRBV7-9
TGTGCCAGCAGCTATTCAGAGAACACTGAAGCTTTCTTT CASSYSENTEAFF . 13 TRBJ1-1 once TRBV3-1
TGTGCCAGCAGTCCGAACAGGGTCGCCAACACTGAAGCTTTCTTT CASSPNRVANTEAFF . 15 TRBJ1-1 once TRBV12-3/TRBV12-4
TGTGCCAGCAGTTTATCCGGGTCCCCAACTAATGAAAAACTGTTTTTT CASSLSGSPTNEKLFF . 16 TRBJ1-4 . TRBV27
TGTGCCAGCGGCCAGACTAGCGGGCTAGATACGCAGTATTTT CASGQTSGLDTQYF TRBD2 14 TRBJ2-3 once TRBV2
TGTGCCAGCAGTTTAGAGGGCCGGAACACTGAAGCTTTCTTT CASSLEGRNTEAFF . 14 TRBJ1-1 once TRBV27
TGCGCCAGCAAAAGGGGGCAGGGGAAGATCTATGAGCAGTTCTTC CASKRGQGKIYEQFF TRBD1 15 TRBJ2-1 once TRBV5-1
TGCGCCAGCAGCCCCCCAACGGACAAGAATGAGCAGTTCTTC CASSPPTDKNEQFF . 14 TRBJ2-1 . TRBV5-1
TGCGCCAGCAGCTTGGAAGCGGCGAACGATTCACCCCTCCACTTT CASSLEAANDSPLHF . 15 TRBJ1-6 . TRBV5-1
TGTGCCAGCAGCGTAGAATCAGGGCGCAATGAGCAGTTCTTC CASSVESGRNEQFF . 14 TRBJ2-1 once TRBV9
TGTGCCAGCAGCCAAGCCGGGGGCTATCAGCCCCAGCATTTT CASSQAGGYQPQHF . 14 TRBJ1-5 . TRBV14
TGTGCCAGCAGACAGGGACAGTTATACGAGCAGTACTTC CASRQGQLYEQYF TRBD1 13 TRBJ2-7 . TRBV2
TGTGCCACCAGCAGAGGCCGGGGAGTAGATGAAAAACTGTTTTTT CATSRGRGVDEKLFF . 15 TRBJ1-4 . TRBV15
TGTGCCAGCAGCCCCGGGGGGTCGGGGGGCAATGAGCAGTTCTTC CASSPGGSGGNEQFF TRBD2 15 TRBJ2-1 . TRBV9
TGTGCCAGCAGCCAATATGTAACACCCCTCCACTTT CASSQYVTPLHF . 12 TRBJ1-6 . TRBV14
TGTGCCAGCAGTTTATCTGGGGGGTACAATGAGCAGTTCTTC CASSLSGGYNEQFF . 14 TRBJ2-1 . TRBV12-3/TRBV12-4
TGCGCCAGCAGCTTGGACAGACCGGTAACAGATACGCAGTATTTT CASSLDRPVTDTQYF . 15 TRBJ2-3 . TRBV5-1
TGTGCCAGCAGCTTGGTCCTCACAGATACGCAGTATTTT CASSLVLTDTQYF . 13 TRBJ2-3 . TRBV5-4
TGTGCCAGCAGTTTTCGGGCGGGGGCGGCTGAAGCTTTCTTT CASSFRAGAAEAFF . 14 TRBJ1-1 . TRBV12-3/TRBV12-4
TGCAGCGTTGAAACAGGGGGTCAGCCCCAGCATTTT CSVETGGQPQHF TRBD1 12 TRBJ1-5 . TRBV29-1
TGTGCCAGCAGTTACTCGACGGGACCGTTGGGGGCACCCCTCCACTTT CASSYSTGPLGAPLHF . 16 TRBJ1-6 . TRBV6-6
TGCAGCGTTGGAAAACTAGCGGGGGCCGAGGACCAGTACTTC CSVGKLAGAEDQYF TRBD2 14 TRBJ2-5 . TRBV29-1
TGTGCCACCAGTGATTCACACGGGACCTCTGGGCAAAGGCAGTTCTTC CATSDSHGTSGQRQFF . 16 TRBJ2-1 . TRBV24-1